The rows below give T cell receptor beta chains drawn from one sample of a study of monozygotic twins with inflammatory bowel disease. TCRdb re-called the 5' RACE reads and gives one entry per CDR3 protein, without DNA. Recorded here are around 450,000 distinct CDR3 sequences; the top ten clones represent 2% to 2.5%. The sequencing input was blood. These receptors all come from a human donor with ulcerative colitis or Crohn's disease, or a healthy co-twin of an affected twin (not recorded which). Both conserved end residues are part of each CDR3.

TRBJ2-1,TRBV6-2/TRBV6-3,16,CASSYSGGRDYNEQFF
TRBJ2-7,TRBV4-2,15,CASSQDPGTGNEQYF
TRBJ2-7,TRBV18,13,CASSPGSRYEQYF
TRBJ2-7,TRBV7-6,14,CASSLGQEAYEQYF
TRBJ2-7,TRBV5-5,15,CASSLVGNLPYEQYF
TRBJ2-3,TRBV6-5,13,CASSYDGTDTQYF
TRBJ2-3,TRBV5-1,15,CASSSELTSGSTQYF
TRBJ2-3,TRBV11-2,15,CASSILDRDTDTQYF
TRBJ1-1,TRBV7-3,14,CASSLLGPNTEAFF
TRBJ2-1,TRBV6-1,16,CASSESREGPYNEQFF
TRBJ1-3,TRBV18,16,CASSRFGTGSGNTIYF
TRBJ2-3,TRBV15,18,CATSREPLAGGNVNTQYF
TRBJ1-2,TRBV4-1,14,CASSPGQTIYGYTF